Below, one T cell receptor (beta chain) is given with its context. It has no known antigen specificity. No much larger clonotype is one base removed from it; base qualities were not supplied. The germline V gene encodes CDR1 SGHNT and CDR2 YENEEA. Trimming takes 3 bases from V and 1 base from J, and the germline ends sit 9 bases apart. Measured from the cysteine to the phenylalanine, the CDR3 is 15 residues long. Left in the record is the CDR3 DNA by itself, 45 bases read in frame from the first base. The sample originates from a study of chemoradiotherapy in HPV16-positive cancers (dated by TCRdb to 2022 to 2024). As for the study more broadly: Candidate HPV-specific T-cell clones and common TCR motifs were defined through functional T-cell assays on cells from a couple of HPV16-positive patients. Whether T-cell immunity against the HPV oncoproteins E6 and E7 changes during chemoradiotherapy and whether survival is affected by this immunity were examined in the study. The candidate HPV-specific TCRs and motifs were subsequently tracked in TCR repertoires obtained from some 90 patients with HPV-related cancers.

Results the study describes overall, beyond this receptor: Improved recurrence-free survival in HPV16-positive patients was associated with expansion of HPV-responsive T cells during chemoradiotherapy. The functional definition of HPV-specific T cells came from only a couple of HPV16-positive patients, and the survival association was reported for HPV16-positive patients. Expansion of candidate HPV-specific clones and E7-related TCR motifs was observed in the tumor microenvironment during treatment, whereas no such expansion was observed for non-HPV-specific T cells.

Repertoires were sampled repeatedly over the course of chemoradiotherapy so that clonal expansion in the tumor microenvironment could be followed. Libraries came from the immunoSEQ multiplex PCR assay. TCRdb took over this immuneACCESS table, retaining in-frame rearrangements with V and J assigned. Such tables are incomplete; in checked studies, under half of the missing clones stem from an unresolved V gene, and the remainder is unexplained. Across this sample there are around 8,300 clones, with approximately 90% seen only once. About 14% of the sample lies in the top ten. This clonotype was obtained from a human donor with HPV-associated anogenital cancer. The material was blood, obtained from a patient who underwent chemoradiotherapy. The chain couples TRBV11-3 to TRBJ2-2; the best D guess is TRBD1, with 6 bases matching. The sequence in DNA is TGTGCCAGCAGCTTTGGCAGGGGGAACACCGGGGAGCTGTTTTTT. Its amino acids are CASSFGRGNTGELFF.